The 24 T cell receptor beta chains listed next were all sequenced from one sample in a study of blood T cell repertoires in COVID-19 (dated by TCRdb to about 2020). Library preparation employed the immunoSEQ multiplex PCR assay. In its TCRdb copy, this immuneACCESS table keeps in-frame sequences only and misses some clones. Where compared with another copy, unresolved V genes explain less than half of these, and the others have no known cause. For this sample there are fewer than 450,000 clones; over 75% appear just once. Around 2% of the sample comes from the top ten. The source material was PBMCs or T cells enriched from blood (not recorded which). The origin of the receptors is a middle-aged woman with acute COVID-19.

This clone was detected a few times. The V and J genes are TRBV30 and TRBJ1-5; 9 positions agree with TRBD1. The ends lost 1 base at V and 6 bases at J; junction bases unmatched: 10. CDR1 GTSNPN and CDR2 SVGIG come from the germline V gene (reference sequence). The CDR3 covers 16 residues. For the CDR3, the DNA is TGTGCCTGGAGTGGAGGAGGGACAGGGCTGAGTCAGCCCCAGCATTTT. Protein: CAWSGGGTGLSQPQHF.

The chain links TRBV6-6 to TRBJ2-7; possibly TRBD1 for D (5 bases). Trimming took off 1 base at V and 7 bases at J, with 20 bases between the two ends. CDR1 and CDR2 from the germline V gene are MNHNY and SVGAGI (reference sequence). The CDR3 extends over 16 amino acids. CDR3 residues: CASSYYQGSRAEEQYF. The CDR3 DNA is TGTGCCAGCAGTTACTACCAGGGCTCCAGGGCGGAGGAGCAGTACTTC.

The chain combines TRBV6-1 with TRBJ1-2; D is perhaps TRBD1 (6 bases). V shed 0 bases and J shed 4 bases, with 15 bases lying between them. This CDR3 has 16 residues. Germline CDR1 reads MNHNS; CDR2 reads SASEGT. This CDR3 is CASSEALGTNLYGYTF. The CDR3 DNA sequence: TGTGCCAGCAGTGAAGCGTTAGGGACAAACCTCTATGGCTACACCTTC.

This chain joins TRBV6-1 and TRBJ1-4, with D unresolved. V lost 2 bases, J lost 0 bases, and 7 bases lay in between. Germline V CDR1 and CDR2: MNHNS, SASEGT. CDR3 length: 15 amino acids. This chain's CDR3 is CASSERHPTNEKLFF. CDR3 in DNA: TGTGCCAGCAGTGAAAGACACCCAACTAATGAAAAACTGTTTTTT.

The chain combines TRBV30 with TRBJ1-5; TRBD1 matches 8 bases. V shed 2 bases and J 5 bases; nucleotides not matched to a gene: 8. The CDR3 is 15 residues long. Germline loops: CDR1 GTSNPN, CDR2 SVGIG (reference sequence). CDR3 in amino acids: CAWSTRTGSDQPQHF. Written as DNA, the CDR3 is TGTGCCTGGAGTACAAGGACAGGGTCCGATCAGCCCCAGCATTTT.

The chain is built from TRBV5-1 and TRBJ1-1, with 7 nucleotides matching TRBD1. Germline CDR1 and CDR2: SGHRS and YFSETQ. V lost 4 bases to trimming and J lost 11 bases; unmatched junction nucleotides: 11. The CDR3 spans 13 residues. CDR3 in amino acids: CASSLDRVQVAFF. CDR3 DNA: TGCGCCAGCAGCCTCGACAGGGTTCAAGTGGCTTTCTTT.

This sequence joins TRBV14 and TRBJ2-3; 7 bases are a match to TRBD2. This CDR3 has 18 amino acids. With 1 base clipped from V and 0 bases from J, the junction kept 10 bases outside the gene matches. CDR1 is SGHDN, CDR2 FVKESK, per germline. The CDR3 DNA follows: TGTGCCAGCAGCCAAGGGCTGGGGCGGCGGGGGAGCACAGATACGCAGTATTTT. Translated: CASSQGLGRRGSTDTQYF.

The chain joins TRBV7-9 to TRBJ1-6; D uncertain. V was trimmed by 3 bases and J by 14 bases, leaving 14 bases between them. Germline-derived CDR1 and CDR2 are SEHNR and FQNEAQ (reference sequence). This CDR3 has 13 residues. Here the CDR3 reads CASSFEGSLALHF. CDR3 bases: TGTGCCAGCAGCTTTGAGGGCAGCCTCGCCCTCCACTTT.

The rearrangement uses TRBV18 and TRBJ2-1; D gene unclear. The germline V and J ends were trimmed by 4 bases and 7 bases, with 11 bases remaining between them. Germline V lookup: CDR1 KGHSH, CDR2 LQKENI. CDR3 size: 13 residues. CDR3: CASSQADWNEQFF. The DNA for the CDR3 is TGTGCCAGCTCACAGGCGGATTGGAATGAGCAGTTCTTC.

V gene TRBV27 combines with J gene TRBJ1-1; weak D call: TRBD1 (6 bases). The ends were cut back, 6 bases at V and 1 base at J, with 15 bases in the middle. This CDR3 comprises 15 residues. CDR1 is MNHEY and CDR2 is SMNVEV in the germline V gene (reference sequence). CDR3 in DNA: TGTGCCAGCAGACGTCCAGGGGCGGGGAACACTGAAGCTTTCTTT. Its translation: CASRRPGAGNTEAFF.

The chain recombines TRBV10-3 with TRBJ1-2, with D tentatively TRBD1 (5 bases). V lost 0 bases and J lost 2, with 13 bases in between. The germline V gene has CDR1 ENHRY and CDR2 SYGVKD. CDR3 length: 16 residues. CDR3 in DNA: TGTGCCATCAGTGAGTCGATGTCAGGGCCCAACTATGGCTACACCTTC. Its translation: CAISESMSGPNYGYTF.

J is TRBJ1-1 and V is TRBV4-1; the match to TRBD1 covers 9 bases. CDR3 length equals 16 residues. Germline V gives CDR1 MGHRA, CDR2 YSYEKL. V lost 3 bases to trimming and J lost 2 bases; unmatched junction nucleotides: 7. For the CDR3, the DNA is TGCGCCAGCAGCCACCCAGGACAGGGGCCAAACACTGAAGCTTTCTTT. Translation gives CASSHPGQGPNTEAFF.

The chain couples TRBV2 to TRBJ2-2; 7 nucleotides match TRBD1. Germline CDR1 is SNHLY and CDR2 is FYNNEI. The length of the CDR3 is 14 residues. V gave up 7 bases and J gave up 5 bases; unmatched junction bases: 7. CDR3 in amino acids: CASIGNRGTGELFF. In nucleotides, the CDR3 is TGTGCCAGCATCGGTAACAGGGGAACCGGGGAGCTGTTTTTT.

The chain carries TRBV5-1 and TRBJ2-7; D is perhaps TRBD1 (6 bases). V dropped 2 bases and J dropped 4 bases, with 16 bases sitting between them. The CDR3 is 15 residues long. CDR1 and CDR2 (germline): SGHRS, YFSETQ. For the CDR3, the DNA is TGCGCCAGCAGCTTTTTGTCAGGGGCAGCTTACGAGCAGTACTTC. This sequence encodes CASSFLSGAAYEQYF. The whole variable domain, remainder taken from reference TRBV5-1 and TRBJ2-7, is KAGVTQTPRYLIKTRGQQVTLSCSPISGHRSVSWYQQTPGQGLQFLFEYFSETQRNKGNFPGRFSGRQFSNSRSEMNVSTLELGDSALYLCASSFLSGAAYEQYFGPGTRLTVT.

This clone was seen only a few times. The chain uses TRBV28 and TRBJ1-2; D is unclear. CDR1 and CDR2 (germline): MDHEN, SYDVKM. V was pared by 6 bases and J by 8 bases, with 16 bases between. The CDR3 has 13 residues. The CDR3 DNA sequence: TGTGCCAGCAGCCAGAACGGAGCGGAGGGCTACACCTTC. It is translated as CASSQNGAEGYTF.

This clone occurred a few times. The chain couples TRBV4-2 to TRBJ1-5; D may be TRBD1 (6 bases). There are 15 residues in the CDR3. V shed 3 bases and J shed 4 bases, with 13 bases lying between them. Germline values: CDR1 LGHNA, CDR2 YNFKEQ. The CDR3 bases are TGTGCCAGCAGCCAGGCCGGGACACAAAATCAGCCCCAGCATTTT. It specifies CASSQAGTQNQPQHF.

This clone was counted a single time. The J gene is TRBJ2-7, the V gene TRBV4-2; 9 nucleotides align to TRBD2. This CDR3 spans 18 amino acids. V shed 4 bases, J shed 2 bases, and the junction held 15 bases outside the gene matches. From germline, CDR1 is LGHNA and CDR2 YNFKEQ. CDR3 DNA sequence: TGTGCCAGCAGCCGAAGGGGGGACTCTAGCGGGGTCACCTACGAGCAGTACTTC. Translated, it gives CASSRRGDSSGVTYEQYF.

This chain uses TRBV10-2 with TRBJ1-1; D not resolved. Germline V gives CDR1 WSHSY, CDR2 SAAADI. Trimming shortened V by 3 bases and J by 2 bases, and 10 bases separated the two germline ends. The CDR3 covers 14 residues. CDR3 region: CASSDPTTNTEAFF. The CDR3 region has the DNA TGCGCCAGCAGTGACCCGACAACAAACACTGAAGCTTTCTTT.

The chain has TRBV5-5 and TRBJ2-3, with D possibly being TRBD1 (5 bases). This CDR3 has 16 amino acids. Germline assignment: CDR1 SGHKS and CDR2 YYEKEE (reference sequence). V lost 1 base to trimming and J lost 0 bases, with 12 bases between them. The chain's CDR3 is CASSLFPRASTDTQYF. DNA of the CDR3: TGTGCCAGCAGCTTGTTCCCCAGGGCCAGCACAGATACGCAGTATTTT.

The CDR3 region is CATSRVTTGGWNEQFF. Here the CDR3 DNA reads TGTGCCACCAGCAGAGTTACAACAGGGGGGTGGAATGAGCAGTTCTTC. V gene TRBV15 combines with J gene TRBJ2-1; the match to TRBD1 covers 8 bases. Germline lookup yields CDR1 LNHNV and CDR2 YYDKDF (reference sequence). V shed 1 base and J 7 bases; nucleotides not matched to a gene: 9. CDR3 length: 16 amino acids.

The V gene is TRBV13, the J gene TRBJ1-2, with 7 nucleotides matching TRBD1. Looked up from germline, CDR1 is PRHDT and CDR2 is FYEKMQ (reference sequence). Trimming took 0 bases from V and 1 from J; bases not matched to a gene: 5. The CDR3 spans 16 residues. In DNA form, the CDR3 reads TGTGCCAGCAGCTTAGGGGGACAGCTCTATAACTATGGCTACACCTTC. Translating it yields CASSLGGQLYNYGYTF.

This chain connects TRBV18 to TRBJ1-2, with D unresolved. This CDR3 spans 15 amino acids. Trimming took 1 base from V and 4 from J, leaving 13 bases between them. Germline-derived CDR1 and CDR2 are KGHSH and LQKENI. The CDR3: CASSPQLSRIYGYTF. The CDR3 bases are TGTGCCAGCTCACCACAACTCTCCAGGATCTATGGCTACACCTTC.

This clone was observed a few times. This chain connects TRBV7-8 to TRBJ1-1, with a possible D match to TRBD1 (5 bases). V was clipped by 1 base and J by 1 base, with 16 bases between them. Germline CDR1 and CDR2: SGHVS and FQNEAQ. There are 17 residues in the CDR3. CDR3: CASSLVGAAGGNTEAFF. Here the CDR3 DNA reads TGTGCCAGCAGCTTAGTAGGGGCCGCAGGCGGGAACACTGAAGCTTTCTTT.

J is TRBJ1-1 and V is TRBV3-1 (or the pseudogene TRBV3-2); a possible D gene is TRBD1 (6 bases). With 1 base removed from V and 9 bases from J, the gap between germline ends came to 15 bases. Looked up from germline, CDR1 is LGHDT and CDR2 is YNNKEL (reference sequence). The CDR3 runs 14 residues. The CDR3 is CASSQGWSGAQAFF. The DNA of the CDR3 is TGTGCCAGCAGCCAAGGATGGTCAGGGGCCCAAGCTTTCTTT.